This T cell receptor beta chain was recovered during a study of CD8+ T cells in alopecia areata. In the study overall: It was oral tofacitinib, at 5 to 10 mg twice daily, that treated patients received.

RNA, once extracted, was reverse transcribed into cDNA for use as the sequencing template. TCRdb keeps only in-frame clones here, not all; method: immunoSEQ multiplex PCR. Here the sample spans about 210,000 clones, about 58% being singletons. This clone appeared a single time. What it binds is not known. Points from the study as a whole: Lesional scalp, notably in alopecia totalis/universalis, had clonality above that of normal scalp. Expanded CD8+ clones among the top 100, and scalp clonality, were significantly decreased by tofacitinib.

The treatment is: oral pan-JAK inhibitor, 5-10 mg twice daily. Peripheral blood samples and lesional scalp punch biopsies were obtained from alopecia areata patients. The receptor comes from a human donor with alopecia areata. Specimen: CD4+ T cells sorted from blood, collected at week 4, from a patient treated with tofacitinib.

CDR3 in amino acids: CASSLLQANTEAFF. Here the CDR3 DNA reads TGCGCCAGCAGCTTGTTACAGGCGAACACTGAAGCTTTCTTT. The chain combines TRBV5-1 with TRBJ1-1, with D possibly matching TRBD1 (5 bases). This CDR3 comprises 14 residues. Germline CDR1 reads SGHRS; CDR2 reads YFSETQ. V lost 1 base and J lost 1, with 8 bases in between.